These 21 T cell receptor beta chains were all obtained from the same sample, sequenced in a study of regulatory T cells in long-lasting Graves disease. CDR3-region Arm-PCR and iRepertoire HTBI primers produced the TCR beta libraries. TCRdb analysed the multiplex PCR reads with MiXCR anew, one entry per CDR3 protein. Here the sample spans 560,000 or so distinct CDR3 sequences, more than 15% being singletons. Time point given: newly diagnosed GD, antithyroid drugs for less than 3 months. The authors made the TCR library using RNA they extracted from PBMCs. The data also belong to a second study, concerning T cells in Graves' hyperthyroidism and ophthalmopathy.

The specimen comprised peripheral blood mononuclear cells (PBMCs), sampled at new diagnosis, from a patient treated with antithyroid drugs. These receptors all come from a man younger than 30 with Graves disease.

This clonotype appeared a few times. V gene TRBV11-2 combines with J gene TRBJ2-1; TRBD2 matches 10 bases. Germline V gene data show CDR1 as SGHAT and CDR2 as FQNNGV. The CDR3 loop spans 15 amino acids. J gave up 9 bases and V 5 bases, and 10 bases lay outside the gene matches. The CDR3 loop reads CASSTPSGSEGEQFF. CDR3 in DNA: TGTGCCAGCAGCACACCTAGCGGGAGTGAGGGTGAGCAGTTCTTC.

The chain combines TRBV9 with TRBJ1-2, with D possibly TRBD1 on 5 matching bases. Trimming removed 4 bases at V and 4 bases at J, with 14 bases between. Germline loops: CDR1 SGDLS, CDR2 YYNGEE. The CDR3 totals 14 residues. For the CDR3, the DNA is TGTGCCAGCAGCCCCCGCCGGGACGTCTATGGCTACACCTTC. As protein: CASSPRRDVYGYTF.

The J gene is TRBJ2-1, the V gene TRBV25-1; D is possibly TRBD2 (6 bases). The germline V and J ends were trimmed by 6 bases and 4 bases, with 16 bases remaining between them. In germline, CDR1 is MGHDK, CDR2 SYGVNS. The CDR3 totals 15 residues. As DNA, the CDR3 is TGTGCCAGCAGCTCCGTGGGAGGAACGTACAATGAGCAGTTCTTC. Its protein product is CASSSVGGTYNEQFF.

In its sample, this clonotype was seen a few times. V is TRBV6-5 and J is TRBJ2-1; 9 nucleotides line up with TRBD1. The CDR3 is 17 residues long. The germline CDR1 and CDR2 sequences are MNHEY and SVGAGI. J lost 3 bases, V lost 0 bases, and 6 bases had no gene match. The CDR3 nucleotides are TGTGCCAGCAGTTACTCCGGCGGGACAGGGCTCTACAATGAGCAGTTCTTC. As protein: CASSYSGGTGLYNEQFF.

The V gene is TRBV7-9, the J gene TRBJ1-1; D is uncertain. Between the trimmed V and J ends, which lost 8 bases and 3 bases, there was a span of 10 bases. The CDR3 loop spans 12 amino acids. Germline CDR1 SEHNR, CDR2 FQNEAQ (reference sequence). CDR3 region: CASLRSDTEAFF. CDR3 nucleotide sequence: TGTGCCAGCCTTAGGTCCGACACTGAAGCTTTCTTT.

The gene calls are TRBV6-2 or TRBV6-3 and TRBJ2-7; D uncertain. Trimming took 0 bases from V and 5 from J, leaving 8 bases between them. This CDR3 region has 13 residues. Germline loops: CDR1 MNHEY, CDR2 SVGEGT. The DNA for the CDR3 is TGTGCCAGCAGTTACTCCCGGTTGGACGAGCAGTACTTC. Its protein is CASSYSRLDEQYF.

This clonotype has a count of ten or more. The chain recombines TRBV24-1 with TRBJ2-7, with 8 positions matching TRBD2. CDR3 length equals 15 residues. The V gene's germline CDR1 is KGHDR and CDR2 SFDVKD. V lost 5 bases, J lost 7 bases, and 12 bases stayed unmatched. This chain's CDR3 is CATSAGGLAAGEQYF. The CDR3, as DNA: TGTGCCACCAGTGCCGGCGGACTAGCTGCCGGGGAGCAGTACTTC.

The chain combines TRBV20-1 with TRBJ2-2, with D perhaps TRBD1 or TRBD2 (6 bases each). The CDR3 has 16 residues. Between the trimmed V and J ends, which lost 1 base and 4 bases, there was a span of 16 bases. CDR1 is DFQATT and CDR2 is SNEGSKA in the germline V gene (reference sequence). The CDR3 protein is CSARAPVQGGTGELFF. Here the CDR3 DNA reads TGCAGTGCTAGAGCTCCCGTACAGGGAGGCACCGGGGAGCTGTTTTTT.

This clonotype was counted many times. The chain has TRBV3-1 and TRBJ1-1; unclear D gene. V lost 0 bases to trimming and J lost 10 bases, with 15 bases between them. The germline V gene encodes CDR1 LGHDT and CDR2 YNNKEL (reference sequence). The CDR3 has 14 residues. For the CDR3, the DNA is TGTGCCAGCAGCCAAGATCCGGACGGGCGGGGAGCTTTCTTT. It yields the protein CASSQDPDGRGAFF. Looking up the rest from reference TRBV3-1 and TRBJ1-1 gives the full variable domain: DTAVSQTPKYLVTQMGNDKSIKCEQNLGHDTMYWYKQDSKKFLKIMFSYNNKELIINETVPNRFSPKSPDKAHLNLHINSLELGDSAVYFCASSQDPDGRGAFFGQGTRLTVV.

This clonotype was recorded at least ten times. The chain joins TRBV19 to TRBJ1-1; 7 nucleotides agree with TRBD1. The J segment lost 1 base and the V segment lost 7 bases, leaving 6 bases of the junction unmatched. The CDR3 is made up of 14 amino acids. The germline gives CDR1 LNHDA, CDR2 SQIVND (reference sequence). The CDR3 loop is CASIPTGWNTEAFF. The DNA of the CDR3 is TGTGCCAGTATCCCGACAGGGTGGAACACTGAAGCTTTCTTT.

This sequence joins TRBV6-1 and TRBJ2-1; 14 bases match TRBD2. J gave up 4 bases and V 7 bases, and 12 bases lay outside the gene matches. The CDR3 spans 18 residues. The germline gives CDR1 MNHNS, CDR2 SASEGT. The CDR3 protein is CASTRGLAGAASYNEQFF. Written as DNA, the CDR3 is TGTGCCAGCACCCGGGGACTAGCGGGAGCTGCTTCTTACAATGAGCAGTTCTTC.

This clonotype was seen more than once but under ten times. This chain uses TRBV12-3 or TRBV12-4 with TRBJ2-6; TRBD1 is a possible D gene (6 bases). V lost 6 bases to trimming and J lost 2 bases, with 14 bases between them. This CDR3 comprises 16 residues. DNA of the CDR3: TGTGCCAGCAGACGCTCTCCAGGGGCTGGGGCCAACGTCCTGACTTTC. Amino acids: CASRRSPGAGANVLTF.

This clonotype showed up many times. The chain is built from TRBV20-1 and TRBJ2-2; D perhaps matches TRBD1 (6 bases). The V gene lost 2 bases and the J gene lost 5 bases, with 9 bases spanning the gap. The CDR3 consists of 13 residues. Germline lookup yields CDR1 DFQATT and CDR2 SNEGSKA (reference sequence). CDR3 sequence: CSARQGITGELFF. In DNA form, the CDR3 reads TGCAGTGCTAGACAGGGGATTACCGGGGAGCTGTTTTTT.

This clonotype was counted ten times or more. The rearrangement links TRBV3-1 to TRBJ2-5; weak D call: TRBD1 (6 bases). Germline CDR1 and CDR2: LGHDT and YNNKEL (reference sequence). V was pared by 4 bases and J by 2 bases, with 17 bases between. The CDR3 length is 16 residues. This CDR3 is CASSLQGSRGQETQYF. CDR3 nucleotide sequence: TGTGCCAGCAGCCTGCAGGGGAGTAGGGGTCAAGAGACCCAGTACTTC.

This clonotype turned up a few times. The chain recombines TRBV6-1 with TRBJ1-1, with 7 nucleotides matching TRBD1. The CDR3 is 17 residues long. Germline values: CDR1 MNHNS, CDR2 SASEGT. V trimming: 4 bases; J trimming: 3 bases; junction bases outside the gene matches: 14. CDR3 nucleotides: TGTGCCAGCAGTGCCCCAGGGGGGGGGTCTTGGTACACTGAAGCTTTCTTT. Translated: CASSAPGGGSWYTEAFF.

V gene TRBV2 combines with J gene TRBJ1-5; D might be TRBD1 (5 bases). Trimming removed 5 bases from V and 3 bases from J, with 8 bases in between. Germline V lookup: CDR1 SNHLY, CDR2 FYNNEI. The CDR3 spans 13 residues. The CDR3 loop reads CASSTGPNQPQHF. As DNA, the CDR3 is TGTGCCAGCAGTACAGGACCCAATCAGCCCCAGCATTTT.

This clonotype showed up many times. V is TRBV11-3 and J is TRBJ2-1; 7 bases line up with TRBD2. V was clipped by 0 bases and J by 7 bases; unmatched bases: 6. The germline CDR1 and CDR2 sequences are SGHNT and YENEEA. The CDR3 has 15 amino acids. Here the CDR3 DNA reads TGTGCCAGCAGCTTAGATGCCGGGGGGTCTAATGAGCAGTTCTTC. Translating it yields CASSLDAGGSNEQFF.

This clonotype occurred many times. This rearrangement joins TRBV27 to TRBJ1-5, with no clear D. V dropped 6 bases and J dropped 4 bases, with 10 bases sitting between them. This CDR3 spans 13 amino acids. CDR1 and CDR2 from the germline V gene are MNHEY and SMNVEV (reference sequence). CDR3 sequence reads: CASSKTNNQPQHF. CDR3 coding DNA: TGTGCCAGCAGCAAGACCAATAATCAGCCCCAGCATTTT.

This clonotype came up a few times. The genes are TRBV6-1 and TRBJ1-5; the D is unclear. V was pared by 4 bases and J by 7 bases, with 2 bases between. Germline assignment: CDR1 MNHNS and CDR2 SASEGT. There are 10 residues in the CDR3. The CDR3 here is CASSGQPQHF. For the CDR3, the DNA is TGTGCCAGCAGTGGGCAGCCCCAGCATTTT.

This clonotype showed up many times. V and J are TRBV30 and TRBJ1-5, with D uncertain. CDR1 is GTSNPN, CDR2 SVGIG, per germline (reference sequence). This CDR3 has 13 residues. The V gene lost 2 bases and the J gene lost 0 bases, with 5 bases spanning the gap. The CDR3 loop is CAWSLSSNQPQHF. The CDR3 DNA reads as TGTGCCTGGAGTCTGAGTAGCAATCAGCCCCAGCATTTT.

This clonotype was observed a handful of times. V usage is TRBV20-1 and J usage is TRBJ2-1, with 7 bases that match TRBD2. Per germline, CDR1 DFQATT and CDR2 SNEGSKA (reference sequence). The CDR3 sequence is 16 residues long. Trimming at V came to 0 bases and at J to 2 bases, leaving 7 bases not matched to a gene. This CDR3 reads CSARDAGGTPYNEQFF. Here the CDR3 DNA reads TGCAGTGCTAGAGATGCCGGGGGGACCCCCTACAATGAGCAGTTCTTC.